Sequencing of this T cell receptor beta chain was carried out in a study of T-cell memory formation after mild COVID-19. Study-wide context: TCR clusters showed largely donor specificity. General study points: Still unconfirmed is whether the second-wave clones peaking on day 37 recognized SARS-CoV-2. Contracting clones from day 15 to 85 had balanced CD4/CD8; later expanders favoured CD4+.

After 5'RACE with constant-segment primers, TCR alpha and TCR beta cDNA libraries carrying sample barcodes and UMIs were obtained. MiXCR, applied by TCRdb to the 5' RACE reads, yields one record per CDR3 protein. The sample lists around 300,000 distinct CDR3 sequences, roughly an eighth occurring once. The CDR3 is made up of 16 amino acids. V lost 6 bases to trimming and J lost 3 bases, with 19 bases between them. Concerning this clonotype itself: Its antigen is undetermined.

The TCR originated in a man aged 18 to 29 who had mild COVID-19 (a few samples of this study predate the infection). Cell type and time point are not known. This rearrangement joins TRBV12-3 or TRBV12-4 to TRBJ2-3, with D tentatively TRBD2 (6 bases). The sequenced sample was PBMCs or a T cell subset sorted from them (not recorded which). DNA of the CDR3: TGTGCCAGCAGATTGGGTCTCCTTGGGGGGACAGATACGCAGTATTTT. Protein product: CASRLGLLGGTDTQYF.